This TCR beta chain was sequenced in a study of blood T cell repertoires in COVID-19. The CDR3 loop spans 14 amino acids. Looked up from germline, CDR1 is SGHTA and CDR2 is FQGNSA. V lost 1 base, J lost 8 bases, and 15 bases lay in between. Produced via immunoSEQ multiplex PCR; TCRdb's table is partial and in-frame only. In the table there are 110,000 to 150,000 clones, 80% of which are singletons. The TCR comes from a man between 65 and 85 years old who had recovered from COVID-19. Input material: peripheral blood. The chain carries TRBV7-2 and TRBJ2-7, with D possibly being TRBD1 (6 bases). The DNA of the CDR3 is TGTGCCAGCAGCTTAGAAACAGGGCTGAAGAAGCAGTACTTC. Protein sequence: CASSLETGLKKQYF. Using reference TRBV7-2 and TRBJ2-7 for the parts outside the CDR3, the full variable domain is GAGVSQSPSNKVTEKGKDVELRCDPISGHTALYWYRQSLGQGLEFLIYFQGNSAPDKSGLPSDRFSAERTGGSVSTLTIQRTQQEDSAVYLCASSLETGLKKQYFGPGTRLTVT.